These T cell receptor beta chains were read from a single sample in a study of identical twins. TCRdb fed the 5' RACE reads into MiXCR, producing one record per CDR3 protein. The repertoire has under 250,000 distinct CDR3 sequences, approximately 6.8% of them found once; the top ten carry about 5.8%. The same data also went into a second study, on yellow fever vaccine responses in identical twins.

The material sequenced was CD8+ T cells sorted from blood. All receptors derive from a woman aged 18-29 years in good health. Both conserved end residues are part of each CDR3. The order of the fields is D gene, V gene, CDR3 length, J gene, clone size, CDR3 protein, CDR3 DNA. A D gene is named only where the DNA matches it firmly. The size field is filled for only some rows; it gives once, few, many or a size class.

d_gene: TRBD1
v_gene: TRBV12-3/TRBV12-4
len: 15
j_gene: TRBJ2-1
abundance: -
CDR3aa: CASSSGQGAYNEQFF
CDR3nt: TGTGCCAGCAGCTCCGGACAGGGGGCCTACAATGAGCAGTTCTTC

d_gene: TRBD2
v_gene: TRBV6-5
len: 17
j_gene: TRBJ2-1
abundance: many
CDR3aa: CASSYGPLAGGYNEQFF
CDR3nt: TGTGCCAGCAGTTACGGACCCCTCGCGGGAGGCTACAATGAGCAGTTCTTC

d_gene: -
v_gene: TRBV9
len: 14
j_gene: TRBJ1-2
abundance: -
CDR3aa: CASSVGLGGYGYTF
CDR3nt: TGTGCCAGCAGCGTAGGCTTGGGGGGCTATGGCTACACCTTC

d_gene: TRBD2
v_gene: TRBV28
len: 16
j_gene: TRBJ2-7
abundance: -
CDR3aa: CASSRGLAGNPYEQYF
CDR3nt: TGTGCCAGCAGCCGAGGACTAGCGGGGAATCCCTACGAGCAGTACTTC

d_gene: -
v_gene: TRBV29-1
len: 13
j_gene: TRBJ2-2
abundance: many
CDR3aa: CSVEGQFPGELFF
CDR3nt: TGCAGCGTTGAAGGGCAGTTTCCCGGGGAGCTGTTTTTT

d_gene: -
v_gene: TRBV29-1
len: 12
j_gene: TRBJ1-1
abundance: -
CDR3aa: CSLGGWDTEAFF
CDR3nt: TGCAGCCTGGGGGGATGGGACACTGAAGCTTTCTTT

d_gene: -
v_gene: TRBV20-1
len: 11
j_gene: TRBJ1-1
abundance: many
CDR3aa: CSADLNTEAFF
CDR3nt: TGCAGTGCGGACCTGAACACTGAAGCTTTCTTT

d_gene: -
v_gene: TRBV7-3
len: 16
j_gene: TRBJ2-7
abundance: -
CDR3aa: CASSLIPAAREGEQYF
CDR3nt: TGTGCCAGCAGCTTAATTCCAGCGGCAAGAGAGGGCGAGCAGTACTTC

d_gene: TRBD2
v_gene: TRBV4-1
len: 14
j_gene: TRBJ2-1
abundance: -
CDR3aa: CASRVGEGEVEQFF
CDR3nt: TGCGCCAGCAGGGTGGGGGAGGGTGAAGTTGAGCAGTTCTTC

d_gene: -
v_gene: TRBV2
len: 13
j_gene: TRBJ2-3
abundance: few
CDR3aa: CASKGGNTDTQYF
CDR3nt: TGTGCCAGCAAAGGGGGAAACACAGATACGCAGTATTTT

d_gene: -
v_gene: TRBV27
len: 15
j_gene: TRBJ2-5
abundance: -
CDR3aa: CASSWVAGDKETQYF
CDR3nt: TGTGCCAGCAGTTGGGTCGCGGGTGACAAAGAGACCCAGTACTTC

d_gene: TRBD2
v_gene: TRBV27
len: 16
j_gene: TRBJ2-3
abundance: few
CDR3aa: CASSLAGGPSTDTQYF
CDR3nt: TGTGCCAGCAGCCTAGCGGGGGGTCCCAGCACAGATACGCAGTATTTT

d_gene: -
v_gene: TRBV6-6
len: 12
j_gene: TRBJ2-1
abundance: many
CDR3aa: CASSYSVNEQFF
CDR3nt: TGTGCCAGCAGTTACTCGGTTAATGAGCAGTTCTTC

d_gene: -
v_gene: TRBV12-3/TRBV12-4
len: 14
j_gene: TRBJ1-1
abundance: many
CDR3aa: CASSPGLMNTEAFF
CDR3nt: TGTGCCAGCAGTCCCGGACTGATGAACACTGAAGCTTTCTTT

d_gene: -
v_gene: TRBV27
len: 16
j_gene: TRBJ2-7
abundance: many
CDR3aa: CASSRPGPSGLYEQYF
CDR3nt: TGTGCCAGCAGTCGTCCGGGGCCCTCAGGCCTCTACGAGCAGTACTTC

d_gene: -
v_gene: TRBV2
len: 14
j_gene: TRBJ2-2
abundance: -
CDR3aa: CASNAGTPSGELFF
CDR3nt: TGTGCCAGCAATGCAGGGACTCCGTCCGGGGAGCTGTTTTTT

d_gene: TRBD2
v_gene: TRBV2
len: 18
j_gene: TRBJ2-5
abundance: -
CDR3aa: CASSMSGEGSPDQETQYF
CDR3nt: TGTGCCAGCAGTATGAGTGGGGAGGGGTCCCCCGATCAAGAGACCCAGTACTTC

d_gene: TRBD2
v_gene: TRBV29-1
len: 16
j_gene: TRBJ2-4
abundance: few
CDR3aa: CSVPGLAGPDLNIQYF
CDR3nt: TGCAGCGTACCGGGACTAGCGGGACCCGACCTAAACATTCAGTACTTC

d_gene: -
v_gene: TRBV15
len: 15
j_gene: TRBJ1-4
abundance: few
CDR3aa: CATSREDGANEKLFF
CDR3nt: TGTGCCACCAGCAGAGAGGACGGGGCTAATGAAAAACTGTTTTTT

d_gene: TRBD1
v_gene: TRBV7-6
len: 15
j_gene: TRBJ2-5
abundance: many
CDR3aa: CASRPAWDRGETQYF
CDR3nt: TGTGCCAGCAGACCGGCATGGGACAGGGGAGAGACCCAGTACTTC

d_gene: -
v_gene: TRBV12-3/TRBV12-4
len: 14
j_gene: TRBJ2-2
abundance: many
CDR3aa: CASSLQGAGGELFF
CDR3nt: TGTGCCAGCAGTTTACAAGGGGCTGGCGGGGAGCTGTTTTTT

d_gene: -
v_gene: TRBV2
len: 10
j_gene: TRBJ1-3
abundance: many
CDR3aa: CASVGNTIYF
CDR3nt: TGTGCCAGTGTTGGAAACACCATATATTTT

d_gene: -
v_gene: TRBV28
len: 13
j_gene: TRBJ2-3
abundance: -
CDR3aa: CASVTLSTDTQYF
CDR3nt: TGTGCCAGCGTGACACTGAGCACAGATACGCAGTATTTT

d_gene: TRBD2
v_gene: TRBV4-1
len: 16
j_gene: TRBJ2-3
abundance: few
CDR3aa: CASSQDLAGDGDTQYF
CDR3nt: TGCGCCAGCAGCCAAGACTTAGCGGGGGATGGGGATACGCAGTATTTT

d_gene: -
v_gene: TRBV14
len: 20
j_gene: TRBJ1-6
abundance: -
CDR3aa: CASSQDWYRRRDPFDSPLHF
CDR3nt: TGTGCCAGCAGCCAAGATTGGTACAGACGGCGGGACCCTTTCGATTCACCCCTCCACTTT

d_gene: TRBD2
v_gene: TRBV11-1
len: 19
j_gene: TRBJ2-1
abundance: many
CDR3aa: CASSLVVLAVLSSYNEQFF
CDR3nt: TGTGCCAGCAGCTTAGTGGTTCTAGCGGTCCTGAGCTCCTACAATGAGCAGTTCTTC

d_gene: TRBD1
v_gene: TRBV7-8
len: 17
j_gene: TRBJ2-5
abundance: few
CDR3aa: CASSTRRGQGGRETQYF
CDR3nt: TGTGCCAGCAGCACACGTCGGGGACAGGGGGGCCGAGAGACCCAGTACTTC

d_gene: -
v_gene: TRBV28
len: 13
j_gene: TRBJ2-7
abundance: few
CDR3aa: CASSLGDPGEQYF
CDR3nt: TGTGCCAGCAGTTTAGGGGACCCGGGGGAGCAGTACTTC

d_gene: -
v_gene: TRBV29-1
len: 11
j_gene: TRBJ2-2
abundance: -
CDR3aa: CSVVGAGELFF
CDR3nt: TGCAGCGTTGTTGGCGCCGGGGAGCTGTTTTTT

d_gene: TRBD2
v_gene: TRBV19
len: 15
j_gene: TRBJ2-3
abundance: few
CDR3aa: CASSIMGGGTDTQYF
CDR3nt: TGTGCCAGTAGTATAATGGGGGGGGGAACAGATACGCAGTATTTT

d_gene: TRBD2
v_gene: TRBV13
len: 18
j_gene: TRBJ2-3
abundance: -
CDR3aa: CASSLGPYSGGGTDTQYF
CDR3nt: TGTGCCAGCAGCTTAGGGCCCTATAGCGGGGGCGGCACAGATACGCAGTATTTT

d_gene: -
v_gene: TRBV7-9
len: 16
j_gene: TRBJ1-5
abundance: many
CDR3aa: CASSLGSWVGNQPQHF
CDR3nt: TGTGCCAGCAGCTTAGGGTCTTGGGTTGGGAATCAGCCCCAGCATTTT

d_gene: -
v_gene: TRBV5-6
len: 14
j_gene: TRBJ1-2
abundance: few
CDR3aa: CASREGAPNYGYTF
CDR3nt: TGTGCCAGCCGGGAAGGGGCGCCTAACTATGGCTACACCTTC

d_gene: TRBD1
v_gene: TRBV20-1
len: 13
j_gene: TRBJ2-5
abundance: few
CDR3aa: CSARPTGDETQYF
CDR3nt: TGCAGTGCTAGGCCGACAGGGGATGAGACCCAGTACTTC

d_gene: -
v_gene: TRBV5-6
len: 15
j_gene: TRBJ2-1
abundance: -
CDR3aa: CASSLGGAGYNEQFF
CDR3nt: TGTGCCAGCAGCTTGGGGGGGGCTGGCTACAATGAGCAGTTCTTC

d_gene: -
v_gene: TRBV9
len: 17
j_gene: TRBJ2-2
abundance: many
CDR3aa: CASSVNRRTENTGELFF
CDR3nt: TGTGCCAGCAGCGTAAATCGGCGGACAGAAAACACCGGGGAGCTGTTTTTT

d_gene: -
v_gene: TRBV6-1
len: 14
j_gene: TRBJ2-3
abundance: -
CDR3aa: CASSRDGITDTQYF
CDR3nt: TGTGCCAGCAGTCGAGACGGGATCACAGATACGCAGTATTTT

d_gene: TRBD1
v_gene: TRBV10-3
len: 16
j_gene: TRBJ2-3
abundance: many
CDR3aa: CAISEPPGQGADTQYF
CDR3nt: TGTGCCATCAGTGAGCCACCGGGACAGGGAGCAGATACGCAGTATTTT

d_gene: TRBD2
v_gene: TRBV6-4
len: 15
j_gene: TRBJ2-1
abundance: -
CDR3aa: CASSESPSGLDEQFF
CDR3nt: TGTGCCAGCAGTGAATCACCTAGCGGGCTGGATGAGCAGTTCTTC

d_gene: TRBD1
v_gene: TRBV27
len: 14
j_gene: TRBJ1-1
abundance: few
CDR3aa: CASSSAGGWAEAFF
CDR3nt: TGTGCCAGCAGTTCCGCAGGGGGTTGGGCTGAAGCTTTCTTT

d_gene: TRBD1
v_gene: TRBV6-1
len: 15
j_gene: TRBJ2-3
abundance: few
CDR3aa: CASSDLGTGADTQYF
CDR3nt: TGTGCCAGCAGTGACCTCGGGACAGGGGCAGATACGCAGTATTTT

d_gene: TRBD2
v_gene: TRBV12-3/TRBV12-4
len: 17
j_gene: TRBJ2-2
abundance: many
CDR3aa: CASSLLAGGWGTGELFF
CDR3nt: TGTGCCAGCAGCCTACTAGCGGGAGGGTGGGGCACCGGGGAGCTGTTTTTT

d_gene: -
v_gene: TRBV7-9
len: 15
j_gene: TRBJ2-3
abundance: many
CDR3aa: CASSLTDSGTDTQYF
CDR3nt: TGTGCCAGCAGCCTCACGGACAGTGGTACAGATACGCAGTATTTT

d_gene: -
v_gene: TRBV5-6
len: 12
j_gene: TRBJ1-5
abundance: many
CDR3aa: CASSSYNQPQHF
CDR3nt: TGTGCCAGCAGCTCTTATAATCAGCCCCAGCATTTT

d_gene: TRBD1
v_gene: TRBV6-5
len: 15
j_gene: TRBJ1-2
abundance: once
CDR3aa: CASSRSPDRGGGYTF
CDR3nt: TGTGCCAGCAGTCGGAGCCCCGACAGGGGAGGAGGCTACACCTTC